These 20 T cell receptor beta chains originate from one sample sequenced in a study of Ad26.COV2.S vaccination and SARS-CoV-2 variants. Some clones are missing from TCRdb's copy, which holds only in-frame ones; the method was immunoSEQ multiplex PCR. The data contain 380,000 or so clones, around four fifths of them singletons. The treatment denotes: around 19 received Ad26.COV2.S at low or high dose, single or two shots; 5 received placebo; per-sample allocation not given. Collection of the samples took place on day 63 after the first injection of vaccine or placebo. The material sequenced was peripheral blood, taken in a trial of Ad26.COV2.S vaccine versus placebo. Receptor source: a person aged 18-60 years who received the Ad26.COV2.S COVID-19 vaccine or a placebo.

This clone was counted only a few times. Other nucleotide sequences from this sample produce the same CDR3. The V gene is TRBV7-9, the J gene TRBJ1-1, with 7 bases matching TRBD1. This CDR3 is 14 amino acids long. Trimming at V came to 5 bases and at J to 1 base, leaving 4 bases not matched to a gene. Germline V lookup: CDR1 SEHNR, CDR2 FQNEAQ (reference sequence). The CDR3 coding sequence is TGTGCCAGCAGCCTTACAGGGGCGAACACTGAAGCTTTCTTT. This sequence encodes CASSLTGANTEAFF.

This clone was recorded a few times. CDR3 protein: CASSLDRRDLYGYTF. Written as DNA, the CDR3 is TGTGCCAGCAGCTTAGATCGAAGGGACCTTTATGGCTACACCTTC. V usage is TRBV11-3 and J usage is TRBJ1-2; TRBD1 is a possible D gene (5 bases). Germline CDR1 is SGHNT and CDR2 is YENEEA. The CDR3 is 15 residues long. V lost 0 bases to trimming and J lost 5 bases, with 13 bases between them.

The V gene is TRBV2, the J gene TRBJ1-1; D not resolved. The V gene's germline CDR1 is SNHLY and CDR2 FYNNEI. V was pared by 6 bases and J by 4 bases, with 27 bases between. The CDR3 covers 18 residues. CDR3 amino acids: CASSPPSQAHLDGTEAFF. For the CDR3, the DNA is TGTGCCAGCAGCCCCCCGTCGCAGGCCCACCTTGATGGCACTGAAGCTTTCTTT.

The rearrangement joins TRBV10-2 to TRBJ2-3, with 15 bases that match TRBD2. This CDR3 has 14 residues. The germline CDR1 and CDR2 sequences are WSHSY and SAAADI. J gave up 14 bases and V 6 bases, and 9 bases lay outside the gene matches. CDR3 residues: CASRGLAGGVEPYF. The CDR3 region has the DNA TGCGCCAGCAGAGGACTAGCGGGGGGGGTGGAACCGTATTTT.

The CDR3 reads CASSLVQFATEAFF. The DNA for the CDR3 is TGTGCCAGCAGCTTAGTACAATTTGCCACTGAAGCTTTCTTT. The chain has TRBV7-2 and TRBJ1-1; D call uncertain. Looked up from germline, CDR1 is SGHTA and CDR2 is FQGNSA. The V and J ends lost 1 base and 4 bases respectively, with 10 bases between them. This CDR3 contains 14 residues.

A single count supports this clone. The chain has TRBV3-1 (or the pseudogene TRBV3-2) and TRBJ2-5; 11 bases are shared with TRBD2. In germline, CDR1 is LGHDT, CDR2 YNNKEL (reference sequence). Trimming at V came to 2 bases and at J to 5 bases, leaving 10 bases not matched to a gene. The CDR3 covers 17 residues. CDR3 in DNA: TGTGCCAGCAGCCAAAAGCGGGCTAGCGGGGGGCTCGAGACCCAGTACTTC. Translating it yields CASSQKRASGGLETQYF.

This clone appeared a single time. The CDR3 DNA sequence: TGTGCCAGTAGTATTGCGGGGAACAGGGGCAATCAGCCCCAGCATTTT. Encoded protein: CASSIAGNRGNQPQHF. The chain employs TRBV19 and TRBJ1-5; weak D call: TRBD1 (6 bases). The germline CDR1 and CDR2 sequences are LNHDA and SQIVND (reference sequence). V lost 3 bases, J lost 2 bases, and 14 bases lay in between. The CDR3 consists of 16 residues.

This clone showed up just once. This chain uses TRBV15 with TRBJ1-2; D might be TRBD1 (5 bases). Germline V gene data show CDR1 as LNHNV and CDR2 as YYDKDF (reference sequence). This CDR3 is built from 15 residues. Trimming shortened V by 1 base and J by 3 bases, and 12 bases separated the two germline ends. The CDR3 DNA reads TGTGCCACCAGCAGAGGGGGGGACGGGCACTATGGCTACACCTTC. Translated: CATSRGGDGHYGYTF.

V usage is TRBV21-1 and J usage is TRBJ2-3; the D call of TRBD2 is as the table states it, not checked on the DNA. TRBV21-1 is annotated as a pseudogene. The CDR3 spans 18 residues. The CDR3 nucleotides read TGTGCCAGCAGCAAAGGGACTAGCGGGGGGGCGGTTCCAGATACGCAGTATTTT. It translates to CASSKGTSGGAVPDTQYF.

The chain is built from TRBV9 and TRBJ1-2; D is undetermined. V lost 3 bases and J 8 bases, leaving 17 bases between the germline ends. From germline, CDR1 is SGDLS and CDR2 YYNGEE. This CDR3 has 14 amino acids. CDR3 sequence (DNA): TGTGCCAGCAGCGCCCTCGGTGACTTAGCAGGCTACACCTTC. Translation gives CASSALGDLAGYTF.

As to this clone: At one end the junction does not follow the germline gene, possibly because of a read error. CDR3 nucleotide sequence: TGTGCCAGCAGCTTGCTTGACCAGGGGGCCGCTTACTTT. It encodes CASSLLDQGAAYF. The genes are TRBV5-5 and TRBJ1-3; 8 nucleotides align to TRBD1. This CDR3 is 13 amino acids long. From germline, CDR1 is SGHKS and CDR2 YYEKEE (reference sequence).

The chain employs TRBV27 and TRBJ2-7; possible D gene TRBD1, 6 bases. CDR3 length: 14 residues. Germline CDR1 reads MNHEY; CDR2 reads SMNVEV (reference sequence). V gave up 8 bases and J gave up 2 bases, with 16 bases separating them. CDR3 nucleotides: TGTGCCAGCGAACTTACAGGGAATCCCTACGAGCAGTACTTC. Translating gives CASELTGNPYEQYF.

The V gene is TRBV19, the J gene TRBJ2-7; TRBD1 matches 8 bases. Losses at the gene ends were 5 bases for V and 2 bases for J; bases not matched to a gene: 14. This CDR3 region has 17 residues. CDR1 and CDR2 (germline): LNHDA, SQIVND (reference sequence). CDR3 amino acids: CASSAGTGRLVTYEQYF. CDR3 sequence (DNA): TGTGCCAGTAGTGCCGGGACAGGTCGACTAGTTACCTACGAGCAGTACTTC.

The chain carries TRBV6-5 and TRBJ1-1; D is possibly TRBD1 (6 bases). The CDR3 sequence is 15 residues long. Per germline, CDR1 MNHEY and CDR2 SVGAGI. V was pared by 8 bases and J by 3 bases, with 19 bases between. CDR3 residues: CASEGGSGLYTEAFF. As DNA, the CDR3 is TGTGCCAGCGAGGGGGGGTCGGGACTATACACTGAAGCTTTCTTT.

This clone was seen only a few times. This same CDR3 is encoded by further DNA sequences in the sample. The rearrangement uses TRBV12-3 or TRBV12-4 and TRBJ1-1; perhaps TRBD1 as D (6 bases). The V end was cut by 6 bases, the J end by 3 bases, with 11 bases between. There are 13 residues in the CDR3. The CDR3 loop is CASSPRGDTEAFF. CDR3 bases: TGTGCCAGCAGCCCCAGGGGAGACACTGAAGCTTTCTTT.

The V gene is TRBV11-2, the J gene TRBJ1-6; D call uncertain. V was shortened by 1 base and J by 5 bases, with 12 bases between the two germline ends. This CDR3 is built from 16 residues. From germline, CDR1 is SGHAT and CDR2 FQNNGV. CDR3 nucleotide sequence: TGTGCCAGCAGCTTAGGAGCTTGGCAGAATAATTCACCCCTCCACTTT. It is translated as CASSLGAWQNNSPLHF.

V usage is TRBV3-1 (or the pseudogene TRBV3-2) and J usage is TRBJ2-7; 8 bases agree with TRBD2. Germline-derived CDR1 and CDR2 are LGHDT and YNNKEL (reference sequence). CDR3 length: 19 amino acids. The J segment lost 1 base and the V segment lost 0 bases, leaving 14 bases of the junction unmatched. The CDR3 DNA is TGTGCCAGCAGCCAAGAAAGGAAGAGTCTAGCGGGTCCGTCCTACGAGCAGTACTTC. This sequence encodes CASSQERKSLAGPSYEQYF.

The chain is built from TRBV7-2 and TRBJ2-5; 9 bases are shared with TRBD2. The V segment lost 3 bases and the J segment 5 bases; nucleotides outside the gene matches: 7. Germline-derived CDR1 and CDR2 are SGHTA and FQGNSA. The CDR3 totals 15 residues. The CDR3 loop reads CASSFGGGASETQYF. The CDR3 DNA follows: TGTGCCAGCAGCTTCGGCGGGGGGGCCTCGGAGACCCAGTACTTC. Full variable domain (missing parts from reference TRBV7-2 and TRBJ2-5): GAGVSQSPSNKVTEKGKDVELRCDPISGHTALYWYRQSLGQGLEFLIYFQGNSAPDKSGLPSDRFSAERTGGSVSTLTIQRTQQEDSAVYLCASSFGGGASETQYFGPGTRLLVL.

In its sample, this clone was seen once. The chain joins TRBV5-4 to TRBJ2-1; D remains ambiguous. Per germline, CDR1 SGHNT and CDR2 YYREEE (reference sequence). V lost 2 bases to trimming and J lost 5 bases, with 5 bases between them. This CDR3 is built from 12 residues. CDR3 DNA: TGTGCCAGCAGCTTTGGGGACAATGAGCAGTTCTTC. Its translation: CASSFGDNEQFF.

V gene TRBV9 combines with J gene TRBJ1-1, with D possibly TRBD1 on 5 matching bases. Germline V gene lookup returns CDR1 SGDLS and CDR2 YYNGEE. Trimming left V 3 bases short and J 2 bases short, with 11 bases between. The CDR3 is made up of 14 amino acids. Here the CDR3 DNA reads TGTGCCAGCAGCGCGACGGGGGAAAACACTGAAGCTTTCTTT. This translates into CASSATGENTEAFF.